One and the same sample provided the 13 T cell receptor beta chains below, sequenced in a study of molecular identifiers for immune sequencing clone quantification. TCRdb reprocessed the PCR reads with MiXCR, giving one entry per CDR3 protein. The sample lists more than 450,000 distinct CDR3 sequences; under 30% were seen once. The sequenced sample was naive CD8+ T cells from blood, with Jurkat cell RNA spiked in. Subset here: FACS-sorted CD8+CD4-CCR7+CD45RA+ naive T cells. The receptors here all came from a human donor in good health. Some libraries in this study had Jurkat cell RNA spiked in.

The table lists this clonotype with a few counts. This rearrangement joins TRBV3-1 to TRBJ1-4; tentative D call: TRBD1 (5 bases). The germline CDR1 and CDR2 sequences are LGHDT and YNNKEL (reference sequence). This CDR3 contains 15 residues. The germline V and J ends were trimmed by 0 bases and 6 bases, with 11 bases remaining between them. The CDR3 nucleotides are TGTGCCAGCAGCCAAGAGGGCAGGGCGGATGAAAAACTGTTTTTT. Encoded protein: CASSQEGRADEKLFF.

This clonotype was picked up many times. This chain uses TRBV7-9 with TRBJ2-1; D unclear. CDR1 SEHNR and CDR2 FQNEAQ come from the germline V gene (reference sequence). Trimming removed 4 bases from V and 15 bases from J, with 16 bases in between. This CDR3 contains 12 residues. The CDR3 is CASSSMTRSSFF. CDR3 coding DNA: TGTGCCAGCAGCTCGATGACGAGGAGCTCGTTCTTC.

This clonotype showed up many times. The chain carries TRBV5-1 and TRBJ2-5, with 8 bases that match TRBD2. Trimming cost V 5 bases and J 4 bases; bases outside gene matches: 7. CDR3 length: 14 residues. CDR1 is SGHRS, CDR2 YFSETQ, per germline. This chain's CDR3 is CASSDAREVETQYF. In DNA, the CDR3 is TGCGCCAGCAGTGATGCGCGGGAGGTAGAGACCCAGTACTTC. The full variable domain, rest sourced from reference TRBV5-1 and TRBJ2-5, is KAGVTQTPRYLIKTRGQQVTLSCSPISGHRSVSWYQQTPGQGLQFLFEYFSETQRNKGNFPGRFSGRQFSNSRSEMNVSTLELGDSALYLCASSDAREVETQYFGPGTRLLVL.

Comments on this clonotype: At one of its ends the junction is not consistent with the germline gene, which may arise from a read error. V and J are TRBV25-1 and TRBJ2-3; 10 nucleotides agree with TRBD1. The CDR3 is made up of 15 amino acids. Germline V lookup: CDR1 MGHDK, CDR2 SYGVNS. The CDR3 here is CASSEDRGWSDSQYF. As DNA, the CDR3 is TGTGCCAGCAGTGAGGACAGGGGGTGGTCAGATTCGCAGTATTTT.

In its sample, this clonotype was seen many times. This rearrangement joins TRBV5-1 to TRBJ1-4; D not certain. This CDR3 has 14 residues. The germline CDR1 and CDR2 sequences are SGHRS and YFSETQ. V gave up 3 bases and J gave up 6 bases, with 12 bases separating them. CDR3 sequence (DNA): TGCGCCAGCAGCTCTATGGGCTTTGATGAAAAACTGTTTTTT. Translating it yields CASSSMGFDEKLFF.

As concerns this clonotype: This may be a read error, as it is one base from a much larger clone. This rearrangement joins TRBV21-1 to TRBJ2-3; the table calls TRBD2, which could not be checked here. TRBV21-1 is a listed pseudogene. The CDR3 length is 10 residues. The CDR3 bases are TGTGCCAGCAGCACCTCCGCGCAGTGTTTT. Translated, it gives CASSTSAQCF.

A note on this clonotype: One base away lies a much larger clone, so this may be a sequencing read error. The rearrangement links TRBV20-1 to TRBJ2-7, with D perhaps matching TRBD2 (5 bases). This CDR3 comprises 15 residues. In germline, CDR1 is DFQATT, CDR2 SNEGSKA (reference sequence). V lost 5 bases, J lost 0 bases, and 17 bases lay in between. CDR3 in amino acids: CSAEILESSSYEQYF. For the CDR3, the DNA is TGCAGTGCTGAAATACTAGAATCTAGCTCCTACGAGCAGTACTTC.

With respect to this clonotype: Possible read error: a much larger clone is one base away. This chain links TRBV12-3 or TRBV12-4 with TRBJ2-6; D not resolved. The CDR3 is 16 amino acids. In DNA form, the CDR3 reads TGTGCCGGCAGTTTCTTACAGTTCTCTGGGGCCAACGTCCTGACTTTC. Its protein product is CAGSFLQFSGANVLTF.

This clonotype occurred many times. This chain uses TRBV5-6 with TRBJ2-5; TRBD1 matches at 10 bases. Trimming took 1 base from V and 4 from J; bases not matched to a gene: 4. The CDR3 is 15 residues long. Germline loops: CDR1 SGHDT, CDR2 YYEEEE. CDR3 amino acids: CASSLRDRGRETQYF. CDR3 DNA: TGTGCCAGCAGCTTGAGGGACAGGGGTCGAGAGACCCAGTACTTC.

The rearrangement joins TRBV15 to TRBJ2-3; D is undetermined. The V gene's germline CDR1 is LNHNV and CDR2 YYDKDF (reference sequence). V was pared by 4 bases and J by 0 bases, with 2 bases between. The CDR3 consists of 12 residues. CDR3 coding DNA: TGTGCCACCAGCATTAGCACAGATACGCAGTATTTT. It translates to CATSISTDTQYF.

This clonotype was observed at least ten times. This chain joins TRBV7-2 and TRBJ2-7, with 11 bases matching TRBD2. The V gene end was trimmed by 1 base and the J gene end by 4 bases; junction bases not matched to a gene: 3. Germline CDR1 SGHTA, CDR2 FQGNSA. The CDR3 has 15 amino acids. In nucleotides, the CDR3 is TGTGCCAGCAGCTTAGTAGCGGGGGGGCTGTACGAGCAGTACTTC. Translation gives CASSLVAGGLYEQYF.

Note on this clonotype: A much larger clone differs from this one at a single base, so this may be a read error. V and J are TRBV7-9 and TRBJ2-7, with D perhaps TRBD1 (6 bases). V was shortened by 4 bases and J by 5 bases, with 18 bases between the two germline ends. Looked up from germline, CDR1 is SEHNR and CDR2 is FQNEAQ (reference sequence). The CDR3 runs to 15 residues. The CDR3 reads CASSSAGTPTHEQYF. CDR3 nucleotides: TGTGCCAGCAGCTCAGCCGGGACACCTACCCACGAGCAGTACTTC.

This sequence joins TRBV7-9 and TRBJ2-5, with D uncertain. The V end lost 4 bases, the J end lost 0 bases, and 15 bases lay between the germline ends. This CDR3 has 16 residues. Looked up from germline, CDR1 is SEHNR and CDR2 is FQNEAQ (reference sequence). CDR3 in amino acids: CASSSTTAENQETQYF. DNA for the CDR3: TGTGCCAGCAGCTCAACCACAGCAGAAAACCAAGAGACCCAGTACTTC.